Below, 31 T cell receptor beta chains from the same sample are listed, as sequenced in a study of blood T cell repertoires in COVID-19. Clones were read by immunoSEQ multiplex PCR, and TCRdb kept only the in-frame ones, dropping some. Of 100,000 or so clones in the sample, 70% to 85% were seen once. The sample was peripheral blood. The receptors were sampled from a man between 65 and 85 years old with active or convalescent COVID-19.

The rearrangement uses TRBV5-6 and TRBJ2-3; a weak D match, TRBD2 (6 bases). CDR1 and CDR2 from the germline V gene are SGHDT and YYEEEE. Trimming took off 0 bases at V and 0 bases at J, with 11 bases between the two ends. The CDR3 length is 16 residues. The DNA of the CDR3 is TGTGCCAGCAGCTTGGGCCGGGGGATTAGCACAGATACGCAGTATTTT. Translating it yields CASSLGRGISTDTQYF.

The genes are TRBV10-3 and TRBJ1-2; 7 bases map to TRBD1. The germline V gene encodes CDR1 ENHRY and CDR2 SYGVKD. The junction had 8 bases not matched to a gene; V was cut back by 6 bases and J by 4 bases. CDR3 length: 14 amino acids. CDR3 loop: CAISVQTGPYGYTF. In DNA, the CDR3 is TGTGCCATCAGCGTTCAGACAGGGCCCTATGGCTACACCTTC.

The chain couples TRBV3-1 (or the pseudogene TRBV3-2) to TRBJ1-2; D is possibly TRBD1 (5 bases). The CDR3 is 15 amino acids. The V and J ends lost 2 bases and 6 bases respectively, with 16 bases between them. The germline V gene has CDR1 LGHDT and CDR2 YNNKEL (reference sequence). The CDR3 here is CASSQLRTGGNGYTF. The CDR3 region has the DNA TGTGCCAGCAGCCAACTTCGAACCGGGGGGAATGGCTACACCTTC.

This clone was seen more than once but under ten times. The CDR3 DNA is TGTGCCAGCGAGAGGCTACAATTGAACACCGGGGAGCTGTTTTTT. It codes for CASERLQLNTGELFF. The rearrangement links TRBV6-5 to TRBJ2-2; no definite D call. Trimming removed 8 bases at V and 1 base at J, with 14 bases between. Germline CDR1 is MNHEY and CDR2 is SVGAGI. This CDR3 region has 15 residues.

The chain employs TRBV4-1 and TRBJ2-1; the match to TRBD2 covers 9 bases. V lost 4 bases, J lost 3 bases, and 7 bases stayed unmatched. The CDR3 spans 16 residues. Germline CDR1 reads MGHRA; CDR2 reads YSYEKL. As DNA, the CDR3 is TGCGCCAGCAGCCCAGTGAGCGGGGGGAGCTACAATGAGCAGTTCTTC. Translating gives CASSPVSGGSYNEQFF.

The rearrangement links TRBV6-5 to TRBJ2-7; D is possibly TRBD2 (5 bases). The V end lost 0 bases, the J end lost 1 base, and 10 bases lay between the germline ends. Per germline, CDR1 MNHEY and CDR2 SVGAGI. The CDR3 is 15 residues long. CDR3 in amino acids: CASSYSTRASYEQYF. For the CDR3, the DNA is TGTGCCAGCAGTTACTCGACGCGGGCATCCTACGAGCAGTACTTC.

The V call is TRBV2, the J call TRBJ2-2; tentatively, D is TRBD2 (6 bases). The CDR3 has 15 amino acids. V lost 4 bases and J 3 bases, leaving 12 bases between the germline ends. In germline, CDR1 is SNHLY, CDR2 FYNNEI. Here the CDR3 reads CASSAEGGDTGELFF. In nucleotides, the CDR3 is TGTGCCAGCAGTGCGGAGGGCGGAGACACCGGGGAGCTGTTTTTT. Full variable domain (outside the CDR3, taken from reference TRBV2 and TRBJ2-2): EPEVTQTPSHQVTQMGQEVILRCVPISNHLYFYWYRQILGQKVEFLVSFYNNEISEKSEIFDDQFSVERPDGSNFTLKIRSTKLEDSAMYFCASSAEGGDTGELFFGEGSRLTVL.

The chain is built from TRBV10-3 and TRBJ2-2; tentative D call: TRBD1 (5 bases). From germline, CDR1 is ENHRY and CDR2 SYGVKD. This CDR3 comprises 14 residues. V lost 1 base to trimming and J lost 3 bases, with 6 bases between them. CDR3 in DNA: TGTGCCATCAGTGAGTTAGGGGACACCGGGGAGCTGTTTTTT. Its protein is CAISELGDTGELFF.

This clone was found a few times. The chain has TRBV19 and TRBJ2-1; TRBD2 agrees at 7 bases. V shed 5 bases, J shed 10 bases, and the junction held 17 bases outside the gene matches. CDR3 length: 16 residues. CDR1 and CDR2 from the germline V gene are LNHDA and SQIVND (reference sequence). CDR3 sequence reads: CASSPRPQGGVHEQFF. The CDR3 region has the DNA TGTGCCAGTAGTCCTCGTCCCCAGGGAGGGGTTCACGAGCAGTTCTTC.

CDR3 bases: TGTGCCAGCAGCCGAAGTACTAGCGGGGGAGAAGAGACCCAGTACTTC. This encodes CASSRSTSGGEETQYF. This chain joins TRBV5-4 and TRBJ2-5, with 11 bases identical to TRBD2. The CDR3 consists of 16 residues. Germline V gives CDR1 SGHNT, CDR2 YYREEE (reference sequence). After removal of 4 bases from V and 3 bases from J, the junction contained 8 bases not matched to a gene.

The rearrangement uses TRBV23-1 and TRBJ2-5; tentative D call: TRBD2 (6 bases). TRBV23-1 is identified as an open reading frame with a role that is uncertain. V shed 4 bases and J shed 7 bases, with 13 bases lying between them. The CDR3 loop spans 13 amino acids. The CDR3 bases are TGCGCCAGCAGTCCTGAAAGGGAGGCGACCCAGTACTTC. It yields the protein CASSPEREATQYF.

The rearrangement uses TRBV9 and TRBJ1-1; maybe TRBD1 (5 bases). This CDR3 region has 14 residues. Germline V gene lookup returns CDR1 SGDLS and CDR2 YYNGEE. Trimming pared 3 bases from V and 2 bases from J, leaving 11 bases between. In nucleotides, the CDR3 is TGTGCCAGCAGCGCACAGGTTTTTAACACTGAAGCTTTCTTT. Its translation is CASSAQVFNTEAFF.

The V gene is TRBV19, the J gene TRBJ2-1; TRBD2 agrees at 11 bases. The V gene's germline CDR1 is LNHDA and CDR2 SQIVND (reference sequence). V gave up 1 base and J gave up 7 bases; unmatched junction bases: 6. The CDR3 has 16 amino acids. The CDR3 nucleotides read TGTGCCAGTAGTATAGGTGCTCGACTAGCGGGAAATGAGCAGTTCTTC. Protein product: CASSIGARLAGNEQFF.

The J gene is TRBJ2-7, the V gene TRBV28, with unresolved D. There are 13 residues in the CDR3. Trimming shortened V by 9 bases and J by 8 bases, and 20 bases separated the two germline ends. The germline V gene has CDR1 MDHEN and CDR2 SYDVKM. CDR3 protein: CASTTHLAAQQYF. DNA of the CDR3: TGTGCCAGTACTACCCACCTGGCGGCCCAGCAGTACTTC.

The V and J genes are TRBV4-1 and TRBJ1-3; 7 nucleotides align to TRBD1. J gave up 0 bases and V 5 bases, and 10 bases lay outside the gene matches. The CDR3 contains 17 residues. CDR1 is MGHRA and CDR2 is YSYEKL in the germline V gene. CDR3 DNA: TGCGCCAGCAGCAAAAGATGGGGACAGCTCTCTGGAAACACCATATATTTT. This sequence encodes CASSKRWGQLSGNTIYF.

The V call is TRBV5-1, the J call TRBJ2-5; 7 bases agree with TRBD2. V shed 4 bases, J shed 1 base, and the junction held 4 bases outside the gene matches. This CDR3 contains 14 residues. The germline CDR1 and CDR2 sequences are SGHRS and YFSETQ. The CDR3 is CASSLTSPQETQYF. CDR3 in DNA: TGCGCCAGCAGCCTGACTAGCCCCCAAGAGACCCAGTACTTC.

The J gene is TRBJ1-2, the V gene TRBV9; D is unclear. The germline V gene encodes CDR1 SGDLS and CDR2 YYNGEE. V was clipped by 0 bases and J by 8 bases, with 14 bases between them. The CDR3 loop spans 14 amino acids. The CDR3 region is CASSVGVTLEGYTF. The CDR3 bases are TGTGCCAGCAGCGTAGGAGTCACCTTAGAAGGCTACACCTTC.

The chain carries TRBV30 and TRBJ2-7, with TRBD1 matching 8 bases. With 4 bases clipped from V and 6 bases from J, the junction kept 11 bases outside the gene matches. The CDR3 spans 14 residues. The germline V gene has CDR1 GTSNPN and CDR2 SVGIG (reference sequence). CDR3 region: CAWTFAGGGGEQYF. Here the CDR3 DNA reads TGTGCCTGGACCTTCGCAGGGGGCGGAGGCGAGCAGTACTTC.

There are a few counts of this clone. As DNA, the CDR3 is TGTGCCAGCAGCAGGACTAGCTGGGGGCAGTACTTC. Amino acid sequence: CASSRTSWGQYF. The chain links TRBV5-8 to TRBJ2-7; 8 positions agree with TRBD2. The CDR3 spans 12 residues. Germline V gene lookup returns CDR1 SGHTS and CDR2 YDEGEE. J gave up 9 bases and V 4 bases, and 6 bases lay outside the gene matches.

The gene calls are TRBV9 and TRBJ2-3; maybe TRBD2 (5 bases). CDR3 length: 14 residues. Germline V gene sequence: CDR1 SGDLS, CDR2 YYNGEE. The V gene lost 6 bases and the J gene lost 7 bases, with 18 bases spanning the gap. For the CDR3, the DNA is TGTGCCAGCAATCCCGAGGGTTCGTCGAATACGCAGTATTTT. It is translated as CASNPEGSSNTQYF.

The gene calls are TRBV6-2 or TRBV6-3 and TRBJ1-2, with 9 bases identical to TRBD1. The CDR3 totals 21 residues. V lost 0 bases and J lost 8; bases outside the gene matches: 25. The germline gives CDR1 MNHEY, CDR2 SVGEGT. CDR3: CASSYSIKVGTGNQGNDGYTF. Written as DNA, the CDR3 is TGTGCCAGCAGTTACTCGATTAAGGTAGGGACAGGGAATCAGGGCAACGACGGCTACACCTTC.

This clone is a singleton in its sample. The CDR3 bases are TGTGCCAGCTCGCAGGGGAGGGCCTATGGCTACACCTTC. This gives the protein CASSQGRAYGYTF. The chain uses TRBV19 and TRBJ1-2, with D perhaps matching TRBD1 (6 bases). V shed 9 bases and J shed 4 bases, with 15 bases lying between them. There are 13 residues in the CDR3. The V gene's germline CDR1 is LNHDA and CDR2 SQIVND (reference sequence).

The chain has TRBV19 and TRBJ1-4, with a weak D call TRBD1 (5 bases). Germline CDR1 LNHDA, CDR2 SQIVND (reference sequence). The CDR3 consists of 14 residues. Trimming pared 9 bases from V and 4 bases from J, leaving 15 bases between. In DNA form, the CDR3 reads TGTGCCAGCAGCGTTGGGGCGCTTAATGAAAAACTGTTTTTT. It encodes CASSVGALNEKLFF.

The chain recombines TRBV4-1 with TRBJ1-2, with TRBD1 matching over 10 bases. The ends lost 2 bases at V and 8 bases at J; junction bases unmatched: 8. CDR3 length: 15 amino acids. CDR1 MGHRA and CDR2 YSYEKL come from the germline V gene. CDR3 residues: CASSQPGTGVRGYTF. The CDR3 nucleotides read TGCGCCAGCAGCCAACCCGGGACAGGGGTAAGAGGCTACACCTTC.

The chain joins TRBV19 to TRBJ1-5; 10 nucleotides align to TRBD1. The CDR3 contains 14 residues. Germline CDR1 LNHDA, CDR2 SQIVND (reference sequence). J was trimmed by 6 bases and V by 5 bases; bases with no gene match: 4. The CDR3 is CASSADRGTQPQHF. The CDR3 DNA follows: TGTGCCAGTAGTGCGGACAGGGGGACTCAGCCCCAGCATTTT.

The gene calls are TRBV28 and TRBJ2-7; perhaps TRBD2 as D (6 bases). Germline values: CDR1 MDHEN, CDR2 SYDVKM. The ends were cut back, 6 bases at V and 5 bases at J, with 20 bases in the middle. The CDR3 has 15 amino acids. CDR3 in amino acids: CASSLLIAVQDEQYF. The CDR3 DNA follows: TGTGCCAGCAGCTTGCTAATAGCGGTCCAGGACGAGCAGTACTTC. The full variable domain, its missing parts supplied by reference TRBV28 and TRBJ2-7, is DVKVTQSSRYLVKRTGEKVFLECVQDMDHENMFWYRQDPGLGLRLIYFSYDVKMKEKGDIPEGYSVSREKKERFSLILESASTNQTSMYLCASSLLIAVQDEQYFGPGTRLTVT.

This clone was picked up a small number of times. V usage is TRBV5-7 and J usage is TRBJ1-5; TRBD1 might be the D (5 bases). TRBV5-7 is designated an ORF whose function remains uncertain. The germline V and J ends were trimmed by 2 bases and 5 bases, with 14 bases remaining between them. There are 15 residues in the CDR3. In DNA form, the CDR3 reads TGTGCCAGCAGCTTATGCAGGGCGGAAGATCAGCCCCAGCATTTT. As protein: CASSLCRAEDQPQHF.

The chain links TRBV5-1 to TRBJ2-7; no reliable D call. The CDR3 covers 14 residues. V lost 0 bases and J lost 2, with 9 bases in between. The germline V gene encodes CDR1 SGHRS and CDR2 YFSETQ. The CDR3 DNA reads TGCGCCAGCAGCTTGGAGCCACCTACCTACGAGCAGTACTTC. Encoded protein: CASSLEPPTYEQYF.

The rearrangement uses TRBV5-1 and TRBJ2-2; maybe TRBD1 (6 bases). Trimming left V 6 bases short and J 1 base short, with 7 bases between. The CDR3 length is 13 residues. Germline V CDR1 and CDR2: SGHRS, YFSETQ. The CDR3 protein is CASNRENTGELFF. The CDR3 DNA sequence: TGCGCCAGCAACAGGGAGAACACCGGGGAGCTGTTTTTT.

At least ten counts were recorded for this clone. CDR3 DNA sequence: TGCAGCGTTGAGAGGCAGAACTTCTATGGCTACACCTTC. Translated: CSVERQNFYGYTF. The chain carries TRBV29-1 and TRBJ1-2, with D uncertain. This CDR3 contains 13 residues. Germline assignment: CDR1 SQVTM and CDR2 ANQGSEA. V dropped 3 bases and J dropped 4 bases, with 12 bases sitting between them.

The V and J genes are TRBV28 and TRBJ1-2; TRBD1 agrees at 7 bases. The length of the CDR3 is 17 residues. V gave up 1 base and J gave up 4 bases; unmatched junction bases: 12. Germline assignment: CDR1 MDHEN and CDR2 SYDVKM. Written as DNA, the CDR3 is TGTGCCAGCAGTTTATCCCGACAGGGTTCATGGGTCTATGGCTACACCTTC. It encodes CASSLSRQGSWVYGYTF.